A single sample gave rise to the 7 T cell receptor beta chains below, sequenced in a study of T cell changes during pregnancy in multiple sclerosis. Assay used: immunoSEQ multiplex PCR; TCRdb lists only in-frame clones, some missing. The sample yields roughly 100,000 clones, about 90% seen once. Sequencing was performed on peripheral blood, taken before pregnancy. Source of these receptors: a female donor with multiple sclerosis, enrolled in a pregnancy study.

This clone was detected only a few times. This sequence joins TRBV7-2 and TRBJ1-6, with D unresolved. CDR1 is SGHTA and CDR2 is FQGNSA in the germline V gene. Deletions cut 4 bases from V and 6 bases from J, with 13 bases between. The CDR3 length is 15 residues. CDR3 coding DNA: TGTGCCAGCAGCTCCGCCACAAATCGTAATTCACCCCTCCACTTT. It encodes CASSSATNRNSPLHF. Full variable domain (outside the CDR3, taken from reference TRBV7-2 and TRBJ1-6): GAGVSQSPSNKVTEKGKDVELRCDPISGHTALYWYRQSLGQGLEFLIYFQGNSAPDKSGLPSDRFSAERTGGSVSTLTIQRTQQEDSAVYLCASSSATNRNSPLHFGNGTRLTVT.

The rearrangement joins TRBV9 to TRBJ2-3, with a tentative D call TRBD1 (5 bases). Germline V gene sequence: CDR1 SGDLS, CDR2 YYNGEE. V dropped 0 bases and J dropped 4 bases, with 9 bases sitting between them. The length of the CDR3 is 14 residues. As DNA, the CDR3 is TGTGCCAGCAGCGTAGTCTGGGGCGCAGATACGCAGTATTTT. It yields the protein CASSVVWGADTQYF.

The chain recombines TRBV6-6 with TRBJ1-2, with TRBD1 as a possible D gene (5 bases). V was clipped by 5 bases and J by 5 bases, with 18 bases between them. The CDR3 is 15 residues long. From germline, CDR1 is MNHNY and CDR2 SVGAGI (reference sequence). The CDR3 reads CASSPKADRVYGYTF. The DNA of the CDR3 is TGTGCCAGCAGTCCCAAAGCCGACAGAGTTTATGGCTACACCTTC.

V is TRBV27 and J is TRBJ2-2; perhaps TRBD1 as D (6 bases). The ends were cut back, 3 bases at V and 7 bases at J, with 18 bases in the middle. Germline lookup yields CDR1 MNHEY and CDR2 SMNVEV (reference sequence). The length of the CDR3 is 16 residues. The chain's CDR3 is CASSLGSRQGIGELFF. The CDR3 nucleotides are TGTGCCAGCAGTTTGGGGTCCCGTCAGGGGATCGGGGAGCTGTTTTTT.

As concerns this clone: Lacking the conserved final phenylalanine or tryptophan, this CDR3 likely reflects a read error. The chain joins TRBV7-8 to TRBJ1-2; the D gene is possibly TRBD1 (6 bases). Germline loops: CDR1 SGHVS, CDR2 FQNEAQ. V shed 0 bases and J shed 8 bases, with 13 bases lying between them. The CDR3 extends over 14 amino acids. The CDR3 DNA reads TGTGCCAGCAGCTTAGCGGGGGGGCGGAGGGGCTACACCCTC. Protein: CASSLAGGRRGYTL.

This chain joins TRBV6-5 and TRBJ1-5; tentatively, D is TRBD1 (6 bases). Trimming removed 6 bases at V and 0 bases at J, with 9 bases between. CDR1 is MNHEY and CDR2 is SVGAGI in the germline V gene. The CDR3 sequence is 14 residues long. Here the CDR3 reads CASRTGDSNQPQHF. The CDR3 nucleotides read TGTGCCAGCAGGACAGGCGATAGCAATCAGCCCCAGCATTTT.

Here the CDR3 reads CASSFDRAYEQYF. The CDR3 coding sequence is TGCGCCAGCAGCTTCGACAGGGCCTACGAGCAGTACTTC. The gene calls are TRBV5-1 and TRBJ2-7, with 7 bases matching TRBD1. CDR1 and CDR2 (germline): SGHRS, YFSETQ. The CDR3 has 13 residues. V shed 2 bases and J 2 bases; nucleotides not matched to a gene: 1.